The clone carrying this T cell receptor beta chain was counted between two and nine times. Sequence at one end of the junction differs from germline and may be a read error. As processed by the authors: Reference gene primers were amplified, and this amplification served to estimate nucleated cell counts. TCRdb's table, derived via immunoSEQ multiplex PCR, lists solely in-frame clones and lacks some. That table supplies the V and J calls and clone size; D and trimming were determined from the DNA. This sample carries 150,000 to 200,000 clones, around four fifths of them seen once, and the ten largest clones take about 6.5%. The data originate from a study of blood T cell repertoires in COVID-19. Study-wide background: COVID-19 samples, acute and convalescent, were from the United States, Italy and Spain. Sample material is recorded as cDNA or gDNA derived from T cells, B-cell-depleted T cells, or PBMCs.

The CDR3 is made up of 16 amino acids. Germline CDR1 reads MDHEN; CDR2 reads SYDVKM. This receptor was taken from a man in his 70s with active or convalescent COVID-19. Sequenced: peripheral blood. The chain recombines TRBV28 with TRBJ1-2; 12 bases are a match to TRBD1. CDR3 protein: CASSSLGQGADYGYTF. CDR3 sequence (DNA): TGTGCCAGCAGTTCCCTGGGACAGGGGGCGGACTACGGCTACACCTTC.